This TCR beta chain was sequenced during a study of shared clonotypes between healthy human individuals (dated by TCRdb to 2020 to 2022). Turning to the overall study: The cohort comprised a couple of women and a few men aged 18 to 49 years. Per donor, three plates each were used for CD4 naive and CD4 memory, two for CD8 naive, and one for CD8 memory. To estimate repertoire size and how much clonotypes are shared between individuals, the study performed deep sequencing of blood TCR repertoires from about five healthy adults. To increase sequencing depth and limit assay-specific biases, different laboratories used diverse techniques to prepare libraries and sequence TCR repertoires. Leukapheresis yielded between about 0.9 and 9 billion PBMCs per donor.

Donors were healthy HIV-negative adults with no recently reported acute infections or vaccinations. Every donor was a Caucasian adult living in Nashville, Tennessee, USA. CD4+ T cells were enriched by magnetic negative selection; naive cells were then positively selected on CD45RA, and the negative fraction formed the memory subset. Blood was collected by leukapheresis, and PBMCs were isolated by Ficoll-Histopaque density gradient centrifugation and then cryopreserved in liquid nitrogen vapor phase. Analytical flow cytometry was used to check the purity and quantity of every magnetically sorted T cell population. Genomic DNA was isolated from each sorted fraction and quantified by UV absorbance on a Nanodrop 2000c. The CDR3 has 16 amino acids, counting the end cysteine and phenylalanine. CDR3 DNA only is kept here, 48 bases in frame from base 1. The junction shows trimming of 6 bases on V and 2 bases on J, and the gene matches do not reach 13 bases of it. Based on the germline V gene, the CDR1 and CDR2 sequences are MDHEN and SYDVKM.

The paper's findings and limits, for the study overall: The small number of donors limited the genetic and exposure-history diversity represented. Higher generation probabilities were observed for clonotypes shared by all four sorted-subset donors than for non-shared clonotypes. Larger estimated clonotype richness was generally found for naive subsets than for memory subsets. Rarefaction of sorted-subset datasets indicated incomplete sequencing despite the large sequencing depth. About 5% of naive CD4, 3.5% of naive CD8, 2% to 2.5% of memory CD4, and 0.4% of memory CD8 clonotypes were shared across a few donors. Sampling was limited to blood, and TCR repertoires in tissue likely differ from TCR repertoires in blood. Pairwise subsampling indicated that sequencing depth was expected to affect the degree of clonotype sharing among donors.

TCR CDR3 regions were amplified from genomic DNA by multiplex PCR using the deep immunoSEQ assay. Extracted genomic DNA from each cell subset was distributed evenly across all wells of several immunoSEQ 96-well plates, and each plate was treated as a replicate. Each replicate PCR for sorted subsets received 200 ng genomic DNA, equal to roughly 30,000 T cell genomes. The purified libraries were quantified using a Qubit 3.0 fluorometer, sized with a Bioanalyzer 2100, and then quantified again using the KAPA Library Quantification kit. Every immunoSEQ 96-well plate was sequenced on a dedicated single-read 150-cycle Illumina NextSeq 550 flow cell. The authors' pipeline ran thus. Because only junctional sequences without quality scores were contained in the immunoSEQ output, filtering matching that applied to full-length reads could not be performed. Sequences were annotated with PyIR, a Python wrapper for IgBLAST v1.9, using IMGT germline references to assign V/J genes and CDR3. Reads were filtered out if the reads had weak V/J assignments (E-value above 1e-6), no CDR3, stop codons, out-of-frame junctions, or ambiguous translated residues. V3J clonotypes were defined as sequences sharing an identical inferred V gene, J gene, and CDR3 amino acid sequence. The percentage overlap between two repertoires was calculated by dividing the number of shared unique clonotypes by the size of the smaller repertoire. Repertoire richness was assessed with RTK rarefaction, the Chao1 estimator, and Recon v2.1 estimates of unobserved clonotypes. Generation probabilities were computed with OLGA for all TCRbeta clonotypes obtained by the gDNA method from several donors. TCRdb carries this immuneACCESS record with in-frame sequences only. Its versions omit some clonotypes, under half of them owing to an unresolved V gene in the studies checked, with the rest unexplained. From that table come the V and J calls and clone size; the DNA was used to work out D and trimming. Recorded for this sample are roughly 2,500,000 clones; 93% of them occurred a single time. 0.36% of the sample goes to the ten largest clones.

This clone came up once. Which antigen it targets is not known. No clone much larger than this one lies a single base away; base qualities are absent. Source material: naive CD4+ T cells from PBMCs. In the paper's terms, the cell subset or site label means: CD45RA+ positively selected. Recombination joined TRBV28 with TRBJ2-7, and 7 bases in between align with TRBD2. The TCR sequence derives from a man between 18 and 35 years old in good health. Some clones in this sample may be carry-over from other donors' samples. The DNA sequence follows: TGTGCCAGCAGCTCCCCTAGCGGAGCAATTCCCTACGAGCAGTACTTC. This gives the protein CASSSPSGAIPYEQYF.